These 7 T cell receptor beta chains came from one sample sequenced in a study of early T cells in non-severe SARS-CoV-2 infection. TCRdb re-derived calls from the 5' RACE reads in MiXCR, one entry per CDR3 protein. The sample records 86,000 or so distinct CDR3 sequences, about an eighth being singletons. Sequencing was performed on whole blood. The receptors shown here come from an adult who was a healthcare worker with PCR-confirmed SARS-CoV-2 infection or an uninfected control (not recorded which).

This clonotype has ten or more counts. The CDR3 loop reads CASMVTGGIDTQYF. CDR3 nucleotides: TGTGCCAGCATGGTGACAGGGGGCATTGATACGCAGTATTTT. The chain combines TRBV6-1 with TRBJ2-3, with 10 bases aligning to TRBD1. Germline CDR1 reads MNHNS; CDR2 reads SASEGT. The junction had 7 bases not matched to a gene; V was cut back by 7 bases and J by 6 bases. The CDR3 is 14 amino acids.

V gene TRBV9 combines with J gene TRBJ2-5, with D maybe TRBD2 (5 bases). The CDR3 loop spans 13 amino acids. Germline-derived CDR1 and CDR2 are SGDLS and YYNGEE. V was pared by 1 base and J by 4 bases, with 8 bases between. This chain's CDR3 is CASSVRGPETQYF. The CDR3 nucleotides are TGTGCCAGCAGCGTACGAGGGCCAGAGACCCAGTACTTC. The entire variable domain, with the rest obtained from reference TRBV9 and TRBJ2-5, is as follows: DSGVTQTPKHLITATGQRVTLRCSPRSGDLSVYWYQQSLDQGLQFLIQYYNGEERAKGNILERFSAQQFPDLHSELNLSSLELGDSALYFCASSVRGPETQYFGPGTRLLVL.

This clonotype has only a few counts. The CDR3 DNA is TGCGCCAGCAGCCCGGGACAGGGTAGGCAAAATTCACCCCTCCACTTT. This encodes CASSPGQGRQNSPLHF. The chain recombines TRBV5-1 with TRBJ1-6; TRBD1 agrees at 9 bases. Looked up from germline, CDR1 is SGHRS and CDR2 is YFSETQ. The CDR3 sequence is 16 residues long. J lost 7 bases, V lost 4 bases, and 9 bases had no gene match.

The rearrangement uses TRBV29-1 and TRBJ2-5; D call uncertain. The CDR3 loop spans 13 amino acids. Deletions cut 4 bases from V and 1 base from J, with 10 bases between. CDR1 is SQVTM, CDR2 ANQGSEA, per germline. In nucleotides, the CDR3 is TGCAGCGTTGGATTCAACAGCCAAGAGACCCAGTACTTC. Its protein product is CSVGFNSQETQYF. Together with reference TRBV29-1 and TRBJ2-5, the CDR3 gives the full variable domain: SAVISQKPSRDICQRGTSLTIQCQVDSQVTMMFWYRQQPGQSLTLIATANQGSEATYESGFVIDKFPISRPNLTFSTLTVSNMSPEDSSIYLCSVGFNSQETQYFGPGTRLLVL.

This clonotype was counted ten times or more. The CDR3 nucleotides are TGTGCCAGCAAGCGCGGCGGGGGAGCCTACGAGCAGTACTTC. As protein: CASKRGGGAYEQYF. The V and J genes are TRBV6-2 or TRBV6-3 and TRBJ2-7, with 7 nucleotides matching TRBD2. The CDR3 extends over 14 amino acids. V was pared by 7 bases and J by 2 bases, with 8 bases of the junction left unmatched. From germline, CDR1 is MNHEY and CDR2 SVGEGT.

There are many counts of this clonotype. The chain carries TRBV2 and TRBJ2-2, with a weak D call TRBD2 (5 bases). V was clipped by 7 bases and J by 0 bases, with 9 bases between them. CDR1 SNHLY and CDR2 FYNNEI come from the germline V gene. The CDR3 has 14 amino acids. The CDR3 sequence: CASIRAANTGELFF. The DNA of the CDR3 is TGTGCCAGCATTAGAGCGGCGAACACCGGGGAGCTGTTTTTT. The whole variable domain, remainder taken from reference TRBV2 and TRBJ2-2, is EPEVTQTPSHQVTQMGQEVILRCVPISNHLYFYWYRQILGQKVEFLVSFYNNEISEKSEIFDDQFSVERPDGSNFTLKIRSTKLEDSAMYFCASIRAANTGELFFGEGSRLTVL.

The table lists this clonotype with a few counts. This sequence joins TRBV7-9 and TRBJ1-4; the D is unclear. The CDR3 has 18 residues. Germline V gene data show CDR1 as SEHNR and CDR2 as FQNEAQ (reference sequence). Trimming cost V 3 bases and J 0 bases, with 17 bases left between them. CDR3 coding DNA: TGTGCCAGCAGCTTCCCGAGGCTGCTAAGCCCAACTAATGAAAAACTGTTTTTT. Translation gives CASSFPRLLSPTNEKLFF.